This T cell receptor beta chain was sequenced for a study of T cells in Graves' hyperthyroidism and ophthalmopathy (dated by TCRdb to about 2019). Some background on the complete study: Peripheral blood was collected at initial diagnosis, before any treatment. Prospective prediction of ophthalmopathy was tested in an independent validation cohort of approximately 19 hyperthyroidism patients and 17 patients who later progressed to ophthalmopathy. Following sampling, methimazole starting at 30 mg daily was given to hyperthyroidism patients, and high-dose intravenous methylprednisolone was given to ophthalmopathy patients. The study also compared thyroid tissue and blood T-cell repertoires from 5 to 7 Graves' hyperthyroidism patients. The 100 or so discovery patients were randomly divided into training and test sets at a 7:3 ratio. The paper reports TCR Vbeta CDR3 sequencing of over 130 peripheral blood samples: around 41 ophthalmopathy, 75 to 80 hyperthyroidism and approximately 17 progressor patients. To identify distinguishing TCR V-J signatures, a discovery cohort of 100 or so patients was used, comprising fewer than 45 with Graves' ophthalmopathy and around 60 with stable Graves' hyperthyroidism. Study-wide conclusions, independent of this receptor: Sample size was not statistically predetermined, and investigators were not blinded to group allocation. During validation, the model predicted progression to ophthalmopathy a median of around 6 months ahead of onset, with approximately 71% sensitivity and 72% to 80% specificity. Blood samples also contained most of the expanded thyroid clonotypes (frequency above 0.001), which suggests that blood repertoires may reflect thyroid immune responses. In cross-validation, a model built on a 13 V-J signature told ophthalmopathy apart from stable hyperthyroidism with just under 90% sensitivity and roughly 82% specificity, and in testing the same model reached 80%/75%.

Ophthalmopathy patients had moderately to severely active disease, with a Clinical Activity Score of 3 or more, a NOSPECS grade of 4 or more, and a disease duration of less than 3 months. Any patient with an uncontrolled infection, another autoimmune disease, pregnancy or lactation was excluded. Clinical symptoms, serum thyroxine and TRAb, thyroid ultrasound, and orbital computed tomography formed the basis for the diagnoses. Ficoll-Paque density gradient centrifugation was used to isolate PBMCs from about 10 ml of fresh peripheral blood. Total RNA was extracted using Trizol reagent, and RNA quality was assessed on an Agilent 2100 Bioanalyzer. This clonotype was counted a few times. Its cognate antigen has yet to be identified. There are no base qualities to consult, and no much larger clone falls within one base. Including the terminal cysteine and phenylalanine, the CDR3 comprises 16 residues. Kept here is only the CDR3 DNA, which spans 48 bases and is read in frame from base 1. At the junction V is shortened by 0 bases and J by 4 bases; bases outside the gene matches: 6. Reading the germline V gene gives CDR1 KGHSH and CDR2 LQKENI.

TCR beta CDR3 regions were amplified from RNA transcripts. The first round of RT-PCR for the TCR CDR3 was performed with the HTBI primer set and the Qiagen OneStep RT-PCR kit. The libraries were constructed in a second round of multiplex PCR and then size-selected and purified. Libraries were sequenced paired-end with 100 bp reads on an Illumina HiSeq2000. The original methods were these. SOAPnuke was used to process the raw data, throwing out any read that contained adapters or uncalled bases, had a mean Phred below 15, or lacked an exact constant-primer or identifier match. High-quality paired reads were merged with COPE v1.2.5, and unique nucleotide sequences were defined as clonotypes. MiTCR v1.1 was used to align clonotypes to the IMGT TRBV, TRBD and TRBJ reference segments. Only V-J combinations with frequency above 0.0001, covering about 99% of repertoires, were analysed. The TCS score was defined as F50 (clonal expansion) divided by E x V (chaos), with BLOSUM62-based TCRdist calculated between CDR3 peptides within each V-J. Welch's t-statistics and random forest reduced roughly 500 V-J features to roughly 13, which were used in a naive Bayes classifier (R e1071). Starting from the raw public reads, TCRdb applied fastp trimming at Q25, assembled clones with MiXCR and retained in-frame beta chains. Merged by CDR3 protein, the rows form single entries marked with the most common genes and DNA. The V and J calls and clone size are TCRdb's, not the authors'. This sample lists some 650,000 distinct CDR3 sequences; approximately 15% were detected once. The top ten hold less than 3.5% of the sample.

The chain joins TRBV18 to TRBJ2-1, and 7 junction bases match TRBD1. The clonotype originates from a woman aged 40 to 50 with Graves' ophthalmopathy. Sequencing was done on a sample of blood. CDR3 protein: CASSPPGQGVYNEQFF. DNA sequence: TGTGCCAGCTCACCACCTGGGCAGGGGGTTTACAATGAGCAGTTCTTC.